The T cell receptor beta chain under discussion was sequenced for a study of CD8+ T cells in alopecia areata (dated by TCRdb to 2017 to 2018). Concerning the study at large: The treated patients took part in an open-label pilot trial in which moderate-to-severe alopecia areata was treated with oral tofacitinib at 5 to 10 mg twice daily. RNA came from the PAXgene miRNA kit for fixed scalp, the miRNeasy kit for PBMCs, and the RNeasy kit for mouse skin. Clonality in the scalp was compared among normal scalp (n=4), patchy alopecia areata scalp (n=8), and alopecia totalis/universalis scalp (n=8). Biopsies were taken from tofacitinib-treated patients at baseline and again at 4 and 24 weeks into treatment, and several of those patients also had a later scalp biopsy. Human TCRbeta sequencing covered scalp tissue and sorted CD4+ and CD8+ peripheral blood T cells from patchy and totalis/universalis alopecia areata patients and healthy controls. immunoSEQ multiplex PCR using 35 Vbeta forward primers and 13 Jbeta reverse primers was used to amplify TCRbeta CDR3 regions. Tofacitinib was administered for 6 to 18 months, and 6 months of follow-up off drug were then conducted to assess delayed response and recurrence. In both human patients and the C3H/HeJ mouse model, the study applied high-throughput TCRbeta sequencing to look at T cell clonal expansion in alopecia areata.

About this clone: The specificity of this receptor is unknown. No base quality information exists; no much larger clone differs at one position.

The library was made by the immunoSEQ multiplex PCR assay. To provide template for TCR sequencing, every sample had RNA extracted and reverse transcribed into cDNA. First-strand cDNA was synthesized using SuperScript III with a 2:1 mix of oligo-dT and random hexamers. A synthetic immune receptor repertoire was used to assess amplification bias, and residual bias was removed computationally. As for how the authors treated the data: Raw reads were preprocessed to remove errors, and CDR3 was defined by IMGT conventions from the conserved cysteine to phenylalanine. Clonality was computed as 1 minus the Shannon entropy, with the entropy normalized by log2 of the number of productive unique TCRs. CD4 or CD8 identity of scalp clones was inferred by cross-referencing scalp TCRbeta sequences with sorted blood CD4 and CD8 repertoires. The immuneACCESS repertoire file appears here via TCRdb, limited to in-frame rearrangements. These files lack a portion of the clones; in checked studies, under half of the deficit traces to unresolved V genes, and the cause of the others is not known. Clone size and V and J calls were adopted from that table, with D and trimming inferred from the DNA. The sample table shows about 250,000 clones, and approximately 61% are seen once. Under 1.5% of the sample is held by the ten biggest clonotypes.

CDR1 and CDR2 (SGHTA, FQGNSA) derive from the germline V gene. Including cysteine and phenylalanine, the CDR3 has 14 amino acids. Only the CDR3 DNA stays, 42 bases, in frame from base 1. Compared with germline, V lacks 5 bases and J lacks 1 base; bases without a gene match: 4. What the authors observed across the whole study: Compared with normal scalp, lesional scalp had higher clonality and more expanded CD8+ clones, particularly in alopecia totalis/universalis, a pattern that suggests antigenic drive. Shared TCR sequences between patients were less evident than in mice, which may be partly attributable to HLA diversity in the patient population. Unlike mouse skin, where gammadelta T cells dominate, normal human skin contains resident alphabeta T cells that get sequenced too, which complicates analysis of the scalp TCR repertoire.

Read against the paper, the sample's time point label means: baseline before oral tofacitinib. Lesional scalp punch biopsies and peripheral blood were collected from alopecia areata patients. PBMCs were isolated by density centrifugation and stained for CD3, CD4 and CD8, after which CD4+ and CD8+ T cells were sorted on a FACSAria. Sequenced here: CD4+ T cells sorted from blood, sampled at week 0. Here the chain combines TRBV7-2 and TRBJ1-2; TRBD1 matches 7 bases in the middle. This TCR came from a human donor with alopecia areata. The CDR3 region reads CASSLGQLNYGYTF. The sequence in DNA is TGTGCCAGCAGCCTGGGACAGCTTAACTATGGCTACACCTTC. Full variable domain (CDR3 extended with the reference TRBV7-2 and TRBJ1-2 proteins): GAGVSQSPSNKVTEKGKDVELRCDPISGHTALYWYRQSLGQGLEFLIYFQGNSAPDKSGLPSDRFSAERTGGSVSTLTIQRTQQEDSAVYLCASSLGQLNYGYTFGSGTRLTVV.